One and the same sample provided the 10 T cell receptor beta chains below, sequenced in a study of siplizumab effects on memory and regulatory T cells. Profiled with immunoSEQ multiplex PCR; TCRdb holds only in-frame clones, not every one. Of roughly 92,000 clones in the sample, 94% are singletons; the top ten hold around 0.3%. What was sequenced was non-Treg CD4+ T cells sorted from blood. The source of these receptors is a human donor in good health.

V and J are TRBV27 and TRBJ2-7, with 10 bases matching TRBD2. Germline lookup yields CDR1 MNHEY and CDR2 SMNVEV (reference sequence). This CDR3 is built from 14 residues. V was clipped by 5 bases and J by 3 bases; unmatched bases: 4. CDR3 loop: CASSLTSGVYEQYF. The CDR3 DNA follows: TGTGCCAGCAGTCTAACTAGCGGGGTCTACGAGCAGTACTTC.

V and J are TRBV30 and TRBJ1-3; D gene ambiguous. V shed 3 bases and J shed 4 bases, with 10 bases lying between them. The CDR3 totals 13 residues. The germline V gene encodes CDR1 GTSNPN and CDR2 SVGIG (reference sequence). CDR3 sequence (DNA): TGTGCCTGGAGCGCCGGGTTCGGAAACACCATATATTTT. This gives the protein CAWSAGFGNTIYF.

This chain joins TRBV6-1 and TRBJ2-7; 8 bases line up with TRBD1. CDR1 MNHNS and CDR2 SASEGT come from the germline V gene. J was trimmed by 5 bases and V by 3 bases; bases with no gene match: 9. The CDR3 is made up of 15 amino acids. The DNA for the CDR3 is TGTGCCAGCAGTGATAGACAGGGGAACTCAGACGAGCAGTACTTC. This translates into CASSDRQGNSDEQYF.

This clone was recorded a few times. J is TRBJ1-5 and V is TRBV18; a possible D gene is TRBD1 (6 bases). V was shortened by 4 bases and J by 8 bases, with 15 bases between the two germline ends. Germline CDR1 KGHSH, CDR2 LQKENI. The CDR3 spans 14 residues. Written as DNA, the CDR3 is TGTGCCAGCTCACGTGGGGGGGCAGATAAGCCCCAGCATTTT. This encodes CASSRGGADKPQHF. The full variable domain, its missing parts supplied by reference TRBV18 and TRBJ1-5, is NAGVMQNPRHLVRRRGQEARLRCSPMKGHSHVYWYRQLPEEGLKFMVYLQKENIIDESGMPKERFSAEFPKEGPSILRIQQVVRGDSAAYFCASSRGGADKPQHFGDGTRLSIL.

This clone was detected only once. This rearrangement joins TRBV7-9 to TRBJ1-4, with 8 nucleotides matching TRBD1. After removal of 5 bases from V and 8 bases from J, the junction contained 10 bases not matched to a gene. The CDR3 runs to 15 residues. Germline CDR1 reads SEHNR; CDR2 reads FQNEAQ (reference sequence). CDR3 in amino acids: CASSIPLQGAEKLFF. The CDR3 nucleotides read TGTGCCAGCAGCATCCCATTGCAGGGGGCCGAAAAACTGTTTTTT.

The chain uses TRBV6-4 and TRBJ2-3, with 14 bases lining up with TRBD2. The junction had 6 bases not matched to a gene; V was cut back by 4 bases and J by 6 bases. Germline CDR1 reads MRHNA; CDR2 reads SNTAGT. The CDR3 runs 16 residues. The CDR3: CASSAGLAGGRDTQYF. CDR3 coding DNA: TGTGCCAGCAGTGCAGGACTAGCGGGAGGACGGGATACGCAGTATTTT.

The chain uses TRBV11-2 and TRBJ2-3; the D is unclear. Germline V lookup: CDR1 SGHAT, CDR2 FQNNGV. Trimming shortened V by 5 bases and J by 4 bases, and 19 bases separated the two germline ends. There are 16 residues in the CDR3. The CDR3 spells CASSPLVWDEPDTQYF. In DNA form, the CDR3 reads TGTGCCAGCAGCCCCCTTGTGTGGGATGAACCAGATACGCAGTATTTT.

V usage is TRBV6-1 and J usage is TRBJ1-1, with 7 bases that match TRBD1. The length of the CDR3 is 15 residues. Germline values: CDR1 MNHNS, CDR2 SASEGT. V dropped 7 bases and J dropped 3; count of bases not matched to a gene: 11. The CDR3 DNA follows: TGTGCCAGCACCAGGGGAACAGGGGAGTACACTGAAGCTTTCTTT. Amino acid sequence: CASTRGTGEYTEAFF.

The CDR3 protein is CASSLEVNQPQHF. The DNA for the CDR3 is TGTGCCAGCAGCTTAGAGGTCAATCAGCCCCAGCATTTT. The V call is TRBV11-2, the J call TRBJ1-5; D uncertain. Per germline, CDR1 SGHAT and CDR2 FQNNGV. V lost 0 bases, J lost 3 bases, and 3 bases lay in between. This CDR3 spans 13 amino acids.

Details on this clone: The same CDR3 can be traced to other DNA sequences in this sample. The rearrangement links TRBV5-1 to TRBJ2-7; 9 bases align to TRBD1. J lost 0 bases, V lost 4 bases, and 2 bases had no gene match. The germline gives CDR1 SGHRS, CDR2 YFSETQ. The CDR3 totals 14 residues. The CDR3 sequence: CASSPGQGSYEQYF. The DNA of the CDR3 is TGCGCCAGCAGCCCGGGACAGGGCTCCTACGAGCAGTACTTC.